This record looks at one T cell receptor beta chain sequence and its context. Primers for the PCR totalled 60 Vbeta and 13 Jbeta. Sequencing was performed with immunoSEQ multiplex PCR; in TCRdb, only in-frame clones are kept and a portion is missing. This table holds about 170,000 clones, 60% to 85% found once. This sample is drawn from a study of cytomegalovirus exposure and HLA in healthy donors. The sequenced sample was PBMCs. The sequence came from a female donor in good health and CMV-seronegative.

CDR3 in amino acids: CASSLGPPGERGYTF. DNA of the CDR3: TGTGCCAGCAGCTTGGGTCCCCCGGGGGAACGGGGCTACACCTTC. The chain is built from TRBV5-5 and TRBJ1-2; the D gene is possibly TRBD1 (5 bases). Germline CDR1 SGHKS, CDR2 YYEKEE (reference sequence). The V end was cut by 0 bases, the J end by 8 bases, with 17 bases between. CDR3 length equals 15 residues.